This T cell receptor beta chain was retrieved from a study of monozygotic twins with inflammatory bowel disease. Investigators extracted total RNA from whole blood and did not sort T cells. TCRdb reprocessed the 5' RACE reads; each CDR3 protein has one entry and no DNA is given. Seen in this sample are fewer than 350,000 distinct CDR3 sequences; the ten most common clones hold around 2%. The sample consisted of blood. This clonotype originated in a human donor with ulcerative colitis or Crohn's disease, or a healthy co-twin of an affected twin (not recorded which).

The CDR3 protein is CSGETGKGLTYEQYF. The chain is built from TRBV20-1 and TRBJ2-7; TCRdb names TRBD1, which stays unverified in the absence of DNA. CDR1 DFQATT and CDR2 SNEGSKA come from the germline V gene (reference sequence). The length of the CDR3 is 15 residues.